A selection of T cell receptor beta chains follows, all from one sample in a study of control samples from healthy donors and cancer patients. Profiled with immunoSEQ multiplex PCR; TCRdb holds only in-frame clones, not every one. The sample records around 140,000 clones, under 95% being singletons. The sequenced material came from blood. The source is a man between 18 and 29 years old in good health. Both conserved end residues are part of each CDR3. The order of the fields is D gene, CDR3 length, J gene, clone size, V gene, CDR3 DNA, CDR3 protein. A D gene is named only where the DNA matches it firmly. Clone sizes are given selectively: once, few, many, or a class where the clone is expanded.

>.|15|TRBJ2-7|.|TRBV7-3
TGTGCCAGCAGCCTCCTTAGACGGGAGCGGTACGAGCAGTACTTC
CASSLLRRERYEQYF
>TRBD1|15|TRBJ1-1|.|TRBV2
TGTGCCAGCAGCGGACTGGACAGGGCTTCAGGTAAAGCTTTCTTT
CASSGLDRASGKAFF
>TRBD1|14|TRBJ1-6|.|TRBV6-6
TGTGCCAGCATCTTGGGGGACAGTTCTTCACCCCTCCACTTT
CASILGDSSSPLHF
>.|14|TRBJ2-5|.|TRBV2
TGTGCCAGCACCCTGGGGCAGCGACAAGAGACCCAGTACTTC
CASTLGQRQETQYF
>.|13|TRBJ1-2|.|TRBV30
TGTGCCTGGAGTGGATTCGGGTACGCCGGCTACACCTTC
CAWSGFGYAGYTF
>.|14|TRBJ1-2|once|TRBV7-2
TGTGCCAGCAGAGATCCGGGACACCACTATGGCTACACCTTC
CASRDPGHHYGYTF
>.|14|TRBJ2-7|.|TRBV29-1
TGCAGCGTTGAATCCGGGGGCGCGTCCTACGAGCAGTACTTC
CSVESGGASYEQYF
>TRBD1|15|TRBJ1-1|.|TRBV9
TGTGCCAGCAGCCTACGGACAGGGTCCGGCACTGAAGCTTTCTTT
CASSLRTGSGTEAFF
>.|16|TRBJ1-4|.|TRBV10-2
TGCGCCAGCAGTCGCGGGGAACCCGCAACTAATGAAAAACTGTTTTTT
CASSRGEPATNEKLFF
>.|14|TRBJ1-2|.|TRBV5-1
TGCGCCAGCAGCTCCGGGACGCCCAGCTATGGCTACACCTTC
CASSSGTPSYGYTF
>TRBD2|14|TRBJ2-3|.|TRBV2
TGTGCCAGCAGTGGCGGGAGGGCCCCAGATACGCAGTATTTT
CASSGGRAPDTQYF
>.|13|TRBJ1-2|.|TRBV6-5
TGTGCCAGCAGTCTAGACAGCCCATATGGCTACACCTTC
CASSLDSPYGYTF
>.|13|TRBJ2-2|.|TRBV27
TGTGCCAGCAGTTTAAAGTACACCGGGGAGCTGTTTTTT
CASSLKYTGELFF
>.|14|TRBJ1-1|.|TRBV28
TGTGCCAGCAGATTGACGTGGGGTGGCACTGAAGCTTTCTTT
CASRLTWGGTEAFF
>.|15|TRBJ2-2|.|TRBV4-3
TGCGCCAGCAGCCAACCGGGACCGCTCACCGGGGAGCTGTTTTTT
CASSQPGPLTGELFF
>.|15|TRBJ2-5|.|TRBV19
TGTGCCAGCACCCTCAGGGGTGGGGGCCAAGAGACCCAGTACTTC
CASTLRGGGQETQYF
>.|15|TRBJ1-2|.|TRBV6-2/TRBV6-3
TGTGCCAGCAGCCCCGGGATTCGGAGTAATCATGGCTACACCTTC
CASSPGIRSNHGYTF
>.|14|TRBJ2-7|.|TRBV6-5
TGTGCCAGCAGTTACGCCGGCACCACCTACGAGCAGTACTTC
CASSYAGTTYEQYF
>.|12|TRBJ1-5|.|TRBV5-6
TGTGCCAGCAGCTTGGGAGGAGGACCCCAACATTTT
CASSLGGGPQHF
>TRBD1|13|TRBJ1-1|once|TRBV6-5
TGTGCCAGCAGTACAGGGGCGAACACTGAAGCTTTCTTT
CASSTGANTEAFF
>.|15|TRBJ1-1|.|TRBV5-1
TGCGCCAGCAGCAGGCGTGGCGGATTGAACACTGAAGCTTTCTTT
CASSRRGGLNTEAFF
>TRBD1|14|TRBJ1-2|.|TRBV5-5
TGTGCCAGCAGCGGTGGAACAGGGGTTGGCGGCTACACCTTC
CASSGGTGVGGYTF
>.|13|TRBJ1-2|few|TRBV12-3/TRBV12-4
TGTGCCAGCAGTTTACGAGGAAACTATGGCTACACCTTC
CASSLRGNYGYTF